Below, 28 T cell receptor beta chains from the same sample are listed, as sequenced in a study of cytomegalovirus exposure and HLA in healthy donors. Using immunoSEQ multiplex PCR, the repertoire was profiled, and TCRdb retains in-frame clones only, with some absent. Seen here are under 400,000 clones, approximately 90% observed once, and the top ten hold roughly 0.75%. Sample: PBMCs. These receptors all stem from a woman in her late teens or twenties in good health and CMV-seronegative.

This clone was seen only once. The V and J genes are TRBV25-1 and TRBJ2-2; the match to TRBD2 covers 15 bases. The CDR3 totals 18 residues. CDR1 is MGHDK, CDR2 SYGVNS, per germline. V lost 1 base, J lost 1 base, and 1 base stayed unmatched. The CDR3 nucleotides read TGTGCCAGCAGTGAATTGGGACTAGCGGGAGGGAACACCGGGGAGCTGTTTTTT. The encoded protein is CASSELGLAGGNTGELFF.

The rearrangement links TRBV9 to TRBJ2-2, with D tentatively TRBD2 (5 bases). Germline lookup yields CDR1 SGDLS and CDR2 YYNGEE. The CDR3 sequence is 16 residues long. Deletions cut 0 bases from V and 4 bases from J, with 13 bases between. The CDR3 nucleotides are TGTGCCAGCAGCGTAGCTAGAGGGAGTTCCACCGGGGAGCTGTTTTTT. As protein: CASSVARGSSTGELFF.

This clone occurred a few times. The CDR3 loop reads CASSPGGKLFF. For the CDR3, the DNA is TGTGCCAGCAGCCCGGGCGGGAAACTGTTTTTT. This chain links TRBV28 with TRBJ1-4; D is unclear. Trimming took 6 bases from V and 11 from J, leaving 10 bases between them. CDR3 size: 11 residues. The germline gives CDR1 MDHEN, CDR2 SYDVKM.

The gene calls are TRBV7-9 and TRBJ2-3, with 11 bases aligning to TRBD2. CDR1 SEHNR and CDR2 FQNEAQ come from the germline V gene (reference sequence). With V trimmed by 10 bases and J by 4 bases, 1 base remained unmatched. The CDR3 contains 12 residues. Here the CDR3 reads CAILAGADTQYF. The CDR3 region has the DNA TGTGCCATACTAGCGGGGGCAGATACGCAGTATTTT.

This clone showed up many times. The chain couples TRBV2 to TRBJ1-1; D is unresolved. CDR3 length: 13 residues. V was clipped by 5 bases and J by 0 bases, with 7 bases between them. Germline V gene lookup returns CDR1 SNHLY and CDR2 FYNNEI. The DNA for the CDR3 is TGTGCCAGCAGTTATCAGATGAACACTGAAGCTTTCTTT. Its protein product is CASSYQMNTEAFF.

In DNA form, the CDR3 reads TGCGCCAGCAGCCTTCACGGAACAGGGGAGGTTAGAGAAAAACTGTTTTTT. The encoded protein is CASSLHGTGEVREKLFF. The chain uses TRBV5-1 and TRBJ1-4; 7 bases align to TRBD1. CDR1 is SGHRS and CDR2 is YFSETQ in the germline V gene. CDR3 length: 17 residues. Unmatched junction bases numbered 17, after V lost 4 bases and J lost 8 bases.

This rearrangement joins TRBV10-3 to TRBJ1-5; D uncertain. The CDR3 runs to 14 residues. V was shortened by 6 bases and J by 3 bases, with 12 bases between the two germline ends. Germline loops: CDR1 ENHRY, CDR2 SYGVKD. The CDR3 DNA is TGTGCCATCAGCCCGCGGGGTGACAATCAGCCCCAGCATTTT. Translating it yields CAISPRGDNQPQHF.

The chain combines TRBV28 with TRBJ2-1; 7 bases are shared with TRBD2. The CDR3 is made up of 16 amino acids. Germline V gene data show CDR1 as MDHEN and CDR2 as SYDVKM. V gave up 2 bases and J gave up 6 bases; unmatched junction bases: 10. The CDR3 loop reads CASSLSGRAGVNEQFF. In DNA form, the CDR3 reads TGTGCCAGCAGTTTAAGCGGCCGGGCGGGAGTCAATGAGCAGTTCTTC.

The CDR3 loop reads CASSPGGLAVLFF. The CDR3, as DNA: TGTGCCAGCAGCCCAGGAGGGCTAGCGGTTTTGTTCTTC. The genes are TRBV5-6 and TRBJ2-1; TRBD2 aligns across 7 bases. Germline trimming cut 4 bases from V and 15 bases from J; bases unmatched to any gene: 13. Germline CDR1 and CDR2: SGHDT and YYEEEE. The CDR3 spans 13 residues.

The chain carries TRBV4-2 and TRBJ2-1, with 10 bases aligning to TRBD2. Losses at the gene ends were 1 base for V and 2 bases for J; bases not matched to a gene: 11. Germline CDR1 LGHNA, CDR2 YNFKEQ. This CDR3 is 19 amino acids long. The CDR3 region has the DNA TGTGCCAGCAGCCAAGGTATGGCTAGCGGGAGTATCACCTACAATGAGCAGTTCTTC. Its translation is CASSQGMASGSITYNEQFF.

DNA of the CDR3: TGTGCCAGTAGTATAGAGGGGGCGATGGGAGAGACCCAGTACTTC. Amino acid sequence: CASSIEGAMGETQYF. This chain joins TRBV19 and TRBJ2-5, with D tentatively TRBD1 (6 bases). Germline V gene data show CDR1 as LNHDA and CDR2 as SQIVND (reference sequence). The CDR3 consists of 15 residues. The germline V and J ends were trimmed by 0 bases and 4 bases, with 12 bases remaining between them.

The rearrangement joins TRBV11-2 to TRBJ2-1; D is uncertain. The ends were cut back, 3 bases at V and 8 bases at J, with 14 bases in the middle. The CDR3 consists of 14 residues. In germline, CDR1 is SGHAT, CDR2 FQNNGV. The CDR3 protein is CASSLKSVADEQFF. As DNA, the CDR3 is TGTGCCAGCAGCTTGAAGTCGGTAGCAGATGAGCAGTTCTTC. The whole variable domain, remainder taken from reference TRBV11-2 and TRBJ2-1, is EAGVAQSPRYKIIEKRQSVAFWCNPISGHATLYWYQQILGQGPKLLIQFQNNGVVDDSQLPKDRFSAERLKGVDSTLKIQPAKLEDSAVYLCASSLKSVADEQFFGPGTRLTVL.

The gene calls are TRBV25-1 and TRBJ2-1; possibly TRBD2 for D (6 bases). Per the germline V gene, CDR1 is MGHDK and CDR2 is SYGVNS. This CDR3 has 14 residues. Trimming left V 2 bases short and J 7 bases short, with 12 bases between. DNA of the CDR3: TGTGCCAGCAGTGAAACTAGTGGGGGGAATGAGCAGTTCTTC. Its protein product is CASSETSGGNEQFF.

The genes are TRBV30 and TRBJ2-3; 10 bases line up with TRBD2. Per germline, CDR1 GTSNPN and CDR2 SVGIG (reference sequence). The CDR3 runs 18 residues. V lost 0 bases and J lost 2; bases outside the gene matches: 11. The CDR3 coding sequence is TGTGCCTGGAGTGTACCTAGATGGACTAGCGGACTCACAGATACGCAGTATTTT. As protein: CAWSVPRWTSGLTDTQYF.

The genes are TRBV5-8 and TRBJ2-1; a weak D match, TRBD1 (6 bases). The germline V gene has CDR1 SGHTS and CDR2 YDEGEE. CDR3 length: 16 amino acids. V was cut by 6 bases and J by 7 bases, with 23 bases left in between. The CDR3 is CASIPPWGQIRNEQFF. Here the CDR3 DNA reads TGTGCCAGCATCCCGCCCTGGGGGCAGATTCGGAATGAGCAGTTCTTC.

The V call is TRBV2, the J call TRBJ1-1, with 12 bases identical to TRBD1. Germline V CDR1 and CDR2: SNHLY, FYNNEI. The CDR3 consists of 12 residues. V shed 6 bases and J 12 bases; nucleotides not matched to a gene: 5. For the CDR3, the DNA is TGTGCCAGCAGGGGACAGGGGGCACGATCTTTCTTT. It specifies CASRGQGARSFF.

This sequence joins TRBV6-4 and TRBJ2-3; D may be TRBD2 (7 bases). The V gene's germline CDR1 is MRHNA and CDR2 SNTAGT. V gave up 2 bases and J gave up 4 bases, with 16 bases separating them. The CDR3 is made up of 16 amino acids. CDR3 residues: CASSDETGGPPDTQYF. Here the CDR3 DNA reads TGTGCCAGCAGTGACGAGACGGGGGGCCCCCCAGATACGCAGTATTTT.

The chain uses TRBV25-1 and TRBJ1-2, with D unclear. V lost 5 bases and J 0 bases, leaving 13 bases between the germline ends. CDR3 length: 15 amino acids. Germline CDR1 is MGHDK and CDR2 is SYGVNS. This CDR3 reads CASSPLGGPNYGYTF. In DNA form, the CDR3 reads TGTGCCAGCAGTCCGCTGGGAGGTCCTAACTATGGCTACACCTTC.

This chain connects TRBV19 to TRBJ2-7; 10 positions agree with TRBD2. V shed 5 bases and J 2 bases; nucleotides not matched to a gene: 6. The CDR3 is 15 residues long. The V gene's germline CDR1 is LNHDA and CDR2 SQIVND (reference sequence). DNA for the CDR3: TGTGCCAGTAGTTCCCGGACTAGCGGCACCTACGAGCAGTACTTC. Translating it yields CASSSRTSGTYEQYF.

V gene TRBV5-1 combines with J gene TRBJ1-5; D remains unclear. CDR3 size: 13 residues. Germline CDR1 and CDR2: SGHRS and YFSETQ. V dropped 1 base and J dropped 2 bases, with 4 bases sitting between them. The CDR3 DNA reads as TGCGCCAGCAGCTTGCGCGGCAATCAGCCCCAGCATTTT. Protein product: CASSLRGNQPQHF.

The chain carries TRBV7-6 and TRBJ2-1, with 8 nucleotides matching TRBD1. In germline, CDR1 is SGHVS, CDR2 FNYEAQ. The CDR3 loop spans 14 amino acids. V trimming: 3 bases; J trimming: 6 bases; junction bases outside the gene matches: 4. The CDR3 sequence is CASSFRGLGNEQFF. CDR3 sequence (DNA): TGTGCCAGCAGCTTCAGGGGGCTGGGCAATGAGCAGTTCTTC.

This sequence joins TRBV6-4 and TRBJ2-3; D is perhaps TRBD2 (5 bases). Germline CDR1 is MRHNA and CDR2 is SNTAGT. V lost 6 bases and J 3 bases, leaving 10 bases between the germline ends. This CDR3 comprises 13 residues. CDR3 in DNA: TGTGCCAGCAGCCCGAGGGCGACAGATACGCAGTATTTT. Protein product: CASSPRATDTQYF.

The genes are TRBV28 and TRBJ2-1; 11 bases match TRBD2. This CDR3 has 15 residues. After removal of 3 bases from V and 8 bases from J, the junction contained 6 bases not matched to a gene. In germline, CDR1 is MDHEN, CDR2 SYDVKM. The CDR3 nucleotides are TGTGCCAGCAGTTTGTTAGCGGGAGGGGTGGATGAGCAGTTCTTC. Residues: CASSLLAGGVDEQFF.

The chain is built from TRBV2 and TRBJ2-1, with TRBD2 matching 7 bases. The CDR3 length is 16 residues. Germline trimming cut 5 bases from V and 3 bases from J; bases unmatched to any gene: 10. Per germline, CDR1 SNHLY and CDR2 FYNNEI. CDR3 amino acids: CASSPSIREDYNEQFF. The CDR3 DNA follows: TGTGCCAGCAGTCCATCTATTCGGGAGGACTACAATGAGCAGTTCTTC.

This chain's CDR3 is CASSSGWETQYF. The CDR3 DNA sequence: TGTGCCAGCAGCTCGGGGTGGGAGACCCAGTACTTC. The rearrangement joins TRBV7-9 to TRBJ2-5; perhaps TRBD2 as D (5 bases). Germline CDR1 and CDR2: SEHNR and FQNEAQ (reference sequence). The CDR3 consists of 12 residues. V dropped 4 bases and J dropped 5 bases, with 8 bases sitting between them.

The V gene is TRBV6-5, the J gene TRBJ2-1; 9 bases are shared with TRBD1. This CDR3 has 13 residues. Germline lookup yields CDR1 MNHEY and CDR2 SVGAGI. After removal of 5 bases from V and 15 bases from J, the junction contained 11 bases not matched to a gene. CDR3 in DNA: TGTGCCAGCAGTGAAGCGAGGGACAGGGTGAGGTTCTTC. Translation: CASSEARDRVRFF.

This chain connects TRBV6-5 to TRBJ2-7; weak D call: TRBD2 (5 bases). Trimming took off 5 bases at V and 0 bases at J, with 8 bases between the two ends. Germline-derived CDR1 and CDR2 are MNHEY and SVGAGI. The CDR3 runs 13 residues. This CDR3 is CASSAGLSYEQYF. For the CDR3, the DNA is TGTGCCAGCAGTGCGGGCCTCTCCTACGAGCAGTACTTC.

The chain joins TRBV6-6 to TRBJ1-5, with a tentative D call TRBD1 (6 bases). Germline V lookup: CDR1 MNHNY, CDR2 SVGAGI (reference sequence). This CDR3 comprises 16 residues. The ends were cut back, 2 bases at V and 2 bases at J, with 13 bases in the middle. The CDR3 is CASSYLGGGGNQPQHF. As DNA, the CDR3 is TGTGCCAGCAGTTACCTAGGGGGGGGTGGCAATCAGCCCCAGCATTTT.